Below are 22 T cell receptor beta chains sequenced from a single sample in a study of ipilimumab plus nivolumab after autologous stem cell transplantation. Profiling relied on immunoSEQ multiplex PCR, and the TCRdb table lists in-frame clones only, not all of them. The table has roughly 86,000 clones, 83% seen once; the top ten hold less than 2.5%. This sample comprised PBMCs, obtained in a trial of ipilimumab plus nivolumab as post-transplant consolidation. The receptors were sampled from a male donor with diffuse large B-cell lymphoma.

The chain employs TRBV5-1 and TRBJ2-2; tentatively, D is TRBD1 (5 bases). The CDR3 contains 14 residues. Trimming stripped 0 bases from V and 6 bases from J, with 9 bases between. Germline V gene lookup returns CDR1 SGHRS and CDR2 YFSETQ. CDR3 region: CASSLGQGAGELFF. The CDR3 DNA reads as TGCGCCAGCAGCTTGGGTCAGGGCGCCGGGGAGCTGTTTTTT. The complete variable domain, with remaining parts taken from reference TRBV5-1 and TRBJ2-2, reads KAGVTQTPRYLIKTRGQQVTLSCSPISGHRSVSWYQQTPGQGLQFLFEYFSETQRNKGNFPGRFSGRQFSNSRSEMNVSTLELGDSALYLCASSLGQGAGELFFGEGSRLTVL.

The rearrangement joins TRBV12-5 to TRBJ2-7; D gene ambiguous. Germline CDR1 and CDR2: LGHNT and FRNRAP. The V end was cut by 6 bases, the J end by 3 bases, with 9 bases between. The CDR3 runs 12 residues. CDR3 residues: CASGKHDYEQYF. For the CDR3, the DNA is TGTGCTAGTGGGAAACATGACTACGAGCAGTACTTC.

This chain connects TRBV14 to TRBJ1-2; 8 bases align to TRBD1. Germline lookup yields CDR1 SGHDN and CDR2 FVKESK. V was pared by 6 bases and J by 3 bases, with 3 bases of the junction left unmatched. This CDR3 has 13 amino acids. The CDR3 DNA reads TGTGCCAGCAGGCCGACAGGGGACTATGGCTACACCTTC. Its protein is CASRPTGDYGYTF.

The chain uses TRBV19 and TRBJ1-5; D is unresolved. The germline V gene encodes CDR1 LNHDA and CDR2 SQIVND (reference sequence). V was shortened by 8 bases and J by 5 bases, with 22 bases between the two germline ends. The CDR3 sequence is 16 residues long. CDR3 bases: TGTGCCAGTGAACAAATAGGGAGGAGAATAGATCAGCCCCAGCATTTT. It codes for CASEQIGRRIDQPQHF.

The chain joins TRBV5-1 to TRBJ2-3; no firm D call. Germline V CDR1 and CDR2: SGHRS, YFSETQ. V was pared by 0 bases and J by 2 bases, with 7 bases between. The CDR3 contains 14 residues. CDR3 in amino acids: CASSLGDFTDTQYF. The CDR3 bases are TGCGCCAGCAGCTTGGGTGACTTCACAGATACGCAGTATTTT.

The chain joins TRBV6-5 to TRBJ2-2; no definite D call. V lost 6 bases, J lost 14 bases, and 13 bases lay in between. The CDR3 is 11 amino acids. Germline CDR1 MNHEY, CDR2 SVGAGI. CDR3 in DNA: TGTGCCAGCAGGGCTACCGGTCCCCTGTTTTTT. Its translation is CASRATGPLFF.

This clone has a single count. The chain links TRBV27 to TRBJ1-6; D is undetermined. V was trimmed by 5 bases and J by 2 bases, leaving 7 bases between them. The germline V gene encodes CDR1 MNHEY and CDR2 SMNVEV (reference sequence). CDR3 length: 14 amino acids. The CDR3 reads CASSPNPYNSPLHF. CDR3 bases: TGTGCCAGCAGTCCAAATCCCTATAATTCACCCCTCCACTTT.

This rearrangement joins TRBV2 to TRBJ2-5, with 10 bases aligning to TRBD1. The CDR3 contains 15 residues. The junction had 9 bases not matched to a gene; V was cut back by 6 bases and J by 5 bases. In germline, CDR1 is SNHLY, CDR2 FYNNEI. CDR3 residues: CASSSRRQGAETQYF. The CDR3 DNA reads TGTGCCAGCAGCTCAAGACGACAGGGGGCTGAGACCCAGTACTTC.

The chain carries TRBV20-1 and TRBJ2-7; D possibly corresponds to TRBD1 (5 bases). The CDR3 runs 11 residues. The germline CDR1 and CDR2 sequences are DFQATT and SNEGSKA (reference sequence). Trimming stripped 2 bases from V and 12 bases from J, with 14 bases between. DNA of the CDR3: TGCAGTGCTAGACACGACAGCGCACCGTACTTC. Encoded protein: CSARHDSAPYF.

The chain joins TRBV7-2 to TRBJ2-5; D is uncertain. V lost 4 bases, J lost 1 base, and 7 bases lay in between. This CDR3 spans 13 amino acids. The germline V gene has CDR1 SGHTA and CDR2 FQGNSA. The CDR3 sequence is CASSSRFQETQYF. For the CDR3, the DNA is TGTGCCAGCAGCTCCCGGTTCCAAGAGACCCAGTACTTC.

V is TRBV6-5 and J is TRBJ1-4; D remains ambiguous. The CDR3 has 13 amino acids. The V end lost 8 bases, the J end lost 0 bases, and 7 bases lay between the germline ends. Looked up from germline, CDR1 is MNHEY and CDR2 is SVGAGI. The CDR3 region is CASHGATNEKLFF. CDR3 coding DNA: TGTGCCAGCCATGGGGCAACTAATGAAAAACTGTTTTTT.

This chain links TRBV6-5 with TRBJ1-3; 7 nucleotides agree with TRBD1. Germline trimming cut 10 bases from V and 0 bases from J; bases unmatched to any gene: 9. Germline assignment: CDR1 MNHEY and CDR2 SVGAGI. CDR3 length: 15 residues. DNA for the CDR3: TGTGCCATCAGGTCCGGACAGGCCTCTGGAAACACCATATATTTT. Translation gives CAIRSGQASGNTIYF.

This clone was observed a single time. V is TRBV2 and J is TRBJ1-5; TRBD1 might be the D (6 bases). In germline, CDR1 is SNHLY, CDR2 FYNNEI. The CDR3 has 13 amino acids. V dropped 5 bases and J dropped 3 bases, with 8 bases sitting between them. CDR3 amino acids: CASSRTVNQPQHF. The CDR3 DNA follows: TGTGCCAGCAGTCGGACAGTCAATCAGCCCCAGCATTTT.

This sequence joins TRBV5-1 and TRBJ2-2; D assignment may be TRBD1 or TRBD2 (6 bases each). The CDR3 has 16 residues. The V end lost 7 bases, the J end lost 7 bases, and 23 bases lay between the germline ends. Looked up from germline, CDR1 is SGHRS and CDR2 is YFSETQ. CDR3 nucleotides: TGCGCCAGCGGCGCGGGAAGGACAGAGATTGGCGGGGAGCTGTTTTTT. Its protein product is CASGAGRTEIGGELFF.

The chain has TRBV4-1 and TRBJ2-3; 7 nucleotides line up with TRBD1. CDR1 is MGHRA, CDR2 YSYEKL, per germline. The CDR3 is 14 amino acids. J lost 4 bases, V lost 1 base, and 2 bases had no gene match. The CDR3 spells CASSQGQGSDTQYF. The CDR3 DNA reads as TGCGCCAGCAGCCAAGGACAGGGATCAGATACGCAGTATTTT.

This clone appeared a single time. The gene calls are TRBV9 and TRBJ1-6, with a weak D call TRBD1 (6 bases). V shed 4 bases and J shed 9 bases, with 14 bases lying between them. CDR3 length: 14 amino acids. From germline, CDR1 is SGDLS and CDR2 YYNGEE. The CDR3 region is CASSSRQAGSPLHF. CDR3 bases: TGTGCCAGCAGCTCCCGACAGGCTGGTTCACCCCTCCACTTT.

CDR3 amino acids: CASTSGDYNEQFF. CDR3 bases: TGTGCCAGCACGTCGGGGGACTACAATGAGCAGTTCTTC. The chain carries TRBV6-6 and TRBJ2-1; D possibly corresponds to TRBD2 (6 bases). The CDR3 length is 13 residues. Trimming cost V 7 bases and J 3 bases, with 10 bases left between them. Germline values: CDR1 MNHNY, CDR2 SVGAGI (reference sequence).

The table lists this clone with a few counts. This chain connects TRBV27 to TRBJ2-7; D is undetermined. In germline, CDR1 is MNHEY, CDR2 SMNVEV (reference sequence). The CDR3 loop spans 14 amino acids. V lost 5 bases, J lost 5 bases, and 16 bases lay in between. CDR3: CASSGVGVPHEQYF. CDR3 nucleotide sequence: TGTGCCAGCAGTGGGGTTGGGGTTCCCCACGAGCAGTACTTC.

J is TRBJ1-2 and V is TRBV5-1; 7 positions match TRBD1. After removal of 4 bases from V and 6 bases from J, the junction contained 6 bases not matched to a gene. Germline CDR1 reads SGHRS; CDR2 reads YFSETQ. The CDR3 is made up of 13 amino acids. In DNA form, the CDR3 reads TGCGCCAGCAGCCTCTACAGGGGCGATGGCTACACCTTC. Protein product: CASSLYRGDGYTF.

The gene calls are TRBV7-2 and TRBJ2-3, with TRBD1 matching over 9 bases. The CDR3 is made up of 16 amino acids. Germline V gives CDR1 SGHTA, CDR2 FQGNSA. V was pared by 5 bases and J by 7 bases, with 13 bases of the junction left unmatched. CDR3 DNA sequence: TGTGCCAGCAGCCCTAGACTAGGGACAGGGACGAATACGCAGTATTTT. This sequence encodes CASSPRLGTGTNTQYF.

The J gene is TRBJ1-4, the V gene TRBV19; D perhaps matches TRBD1 (6 bases). Germline loops: CDR1 LNHDA, CDR2 SQIVND (reference sequence). Trimming left V 3 bases short and J 2 bases short, with 7 bases between. CDR3 size: 14 residues. CDR3: CASSITGTNEKLFF. The CDR3 nucleotides are TGTGCCAGTAGTATCACAGGGACTAATGAAAAACTGTTTTTT.

This clone was seen just once. The chain carries TRBV25-1 and TRBJ2-3; a weak D match, TRBD2 (6 bases). The germline V gene has CDR1 MGHDK and CDR2 SYGVNS. V was clipped by 4 bases and J by 5 bases, with 7 bases between them. CDR3 size: 12 residues. CDR3 coding DNA: TGTGCCAGCAGTGTGGGGGGAGATACGCAGTATTTT. It specifies CASSVGGDTQYF.